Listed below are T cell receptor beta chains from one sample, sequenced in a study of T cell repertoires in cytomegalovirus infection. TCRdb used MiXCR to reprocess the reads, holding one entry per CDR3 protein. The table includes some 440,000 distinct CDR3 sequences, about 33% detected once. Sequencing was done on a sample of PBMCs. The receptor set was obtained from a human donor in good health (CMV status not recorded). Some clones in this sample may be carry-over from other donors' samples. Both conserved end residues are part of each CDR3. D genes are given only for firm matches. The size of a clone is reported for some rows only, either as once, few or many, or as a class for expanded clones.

CDR3 DNA: TGTGCCACCAGCAGAGTCGGGGATACGCAGTATTTT
CDR3 protein: CATSRVGDTQYF
J gene: TRBJ2-3
clone size: NA
V gene: TRBV15
D gene: NA

CDR3 DNA: TGTGCCAGCAGTGAAGCGGGACAGGGGGGACGATATGGCTACACCTTC
CDR3 protein: CASSEAGQGGRYGYTF
J gene: TRBJ1-2
clone size: NA
V gene: TRBV25-1
D gene: TRBD1

CDR3 DNA: TGTGCCAGCATCTTAGGACGGGGCTCTGGGGCCAACGTCCTGACTTTC
CDR3 protein: CASILGRGSGANVLTF
J gene: TRBJ2-6
clone size: NA
V gene: TRBV6-2/TRBV6-3
D gene: NA

CDR3 DNA: TGCGCCAGCAGCCAAGATCGTTCGCAGGGGTTCGGAGAGACCCAGTACTTC
CDR3 protein: CASSQDRSQGFGETQYF
J gene: TRBJ2-5
clone size: few
V gene: TRBV4-1
D gene: NA

CDR3 DNA: TGTGCCAGCAGCCCGGGGGGATCGAGCACTGAAGCTTTCTTT
CDR3 protein: CASSPGGSSTEAFF
J gene: TRBJ1-1
clone size: few
V gene: TRBV7-8
D gene: NA

CDR3 DNA: TGTGCCACCAGCTCCCCCTTGGGCACTGAAGCTTTCTTT
CDR3 protein: CATSSPLGTEAFF
J gene: TRBJ1-1
clone size: few
V gene: TRBV15
D gene: NA

CDR3 DNA: TGTGCCAGCAGCCGGACGTTCGGGGAGACCCAGTACTTC
CDR3 protein: CASSRTFGETQYF
J gene: TRBJ2-5
clone size: many
V gene: TRBV11-2
D gene: NA

CDR3 DNA: TGTGCCAGCAGTGGCTTTGGACAGTTCTCTGGGGCCAACGTCCTGACTTTC
CDR3 protein: CASSGFGQFSGANVLTF
J gene: TRBJ2-6
clone size: NA
V gene: TRBV25-1
D gene: NA

CDR3 DNA: TGCAGTGCAAGGGACAGGGGAATGAGGGAGACCCAGTACTTC
CDR3 protein: CSARDRGMRETQYF
J gene: TRBJ2-5
clone size: NA
V gene: TRBV20-1
D gene: TRBD1

CDR3 DNA: TGTGCCAGCAGCCCTGGGGGGGCACTGGCAAACACCATATATTTT
CDR3 protein: CASSPGGALANTIYF
J gene: TRBJ1-3
clone size: many
V gene: TRBV7-8
D gene: NA

CDR3 DNA: TGTGCCAGCAGCCCGGGGATTAGCACAGATACGCAGTATTTT
CDR3 protein: CASSPGISTDTQYF
J gene: TRBJ2-3
clone size: many
V gene: TRBV7-2
D gene: NA

CDR3 DNA: TGTGCCATCAGTGAGCCGGCCGGGACAGGGGGAGGTACAGATACGCAGTATTTT
CDR3 protein: CAISEPAGTGGGTDTQYF
J gene: TRBJ2-3
clone size: NA
V gene: TRBV10-3
D gene: TRBD1

CDR3 DNA: TGTGCCACCAGCAGAGATCCAGATACGCAGTATTTT
CDR3 protein: CATSRDPDTQYF
J gene: TRBJ2-3
clone size: few
V gene: TRBV15
D gene: NA

CDR3 DNA: TGTGCCAGCAGCTCGGGACAGGAGCAGTTCTTC
CDR3 protein: CASSSGQEQFF
J gene: TRBJ2-1
clone size: many
V gene: TRBV11-2
D gene: TRBD1

CDR3 DNA: TGTGCCAGTAGTCTCGGCGGGCTCGAGAGCAATCAGCCCCAGCATTTT
CDR3 protein: CASSLGGLESNQPQHF
J gene: TRBJ1-5
clone size: NA
V gene: TRBV19
D gene: NA

CDR3 DNA: TGTGCCAGCAGCTTAGGTCGGAGCTCCTACAATGAGCAGTTCTTC
CDR3 protein: CASSLGRSSYNEQFF
J gene: TRBJ2-1
clone size: many
V gene: TRBV11-2
D gene: NA

CDR3 DNA: TGTGCCAGCAGTTACTTCGGACAGGGGGCTCATGAGCAGTTCTTC
CDR3 protein: CASSYFGQGAHEQFF
J gene: TRBJ2-1
clone size: NA
V gene: TRBV6-2/TRBV6-3
D gene: TRBD1

CDR3 DNA: TGTGCCAGCAAAATAGACAAGACCTACGAGCAGTACTTC
CDR3 protein: CASKIDKTYEQYF
J gene: TRBJ2-7
clone size: few
V gene: TRBV7-9
D gene: NA

CDR3 DNA: TGTGCCAGCAGCCCAAGCGGGGGTTGGGAGACGCAGTATTTT
CDR3 protein: CASSPSGGWETQYF
J gene: TRBJ2-3
clone size: NA
V gene: TRBV7-2
D gene: TRBD2

CDR3 DNA: TGCAGTGCTACCTCTGGGACAGGGAACTATGGCTACACCTTC
CDR3 protein: CSATSGTGNYGYTF
J gene: TRBJ1-2
clone size: few
V gene: TRBV20-1
D gene: TRBD1

CDR3 DNA: TGTGCCAGCAGTTTTAGCAATACTAATTCACCCCTCCACTTT
CDR3 protein: CASSFSNTNSPLHF
J gene: TRBJ1-6
clone size: NA
V gene: TRBV12-3/TRBV12-4
D gene: NA

CDR3 DNA: TGTGCCAGTAGTATGTTGGGACTAGCGGACAATGATCAGTTCTTC
CDR3 protein: CASSMLGLADNDQFF
J gene: TRBJ2-1
clone size: NA
V gene: TRBV19
D gene: TRBD2

CDR3 DNA: TGTGCCAGCAGTTTAAGGTTGAGCCAAGAGACCCAGTACTTC
CDR3 protein: CASSLRLSQETQYF
J gene: TRBJ2-5
clone size: many
V gene: TRBV12-3/TRBV12-4
D gene: NA

CDR3 DNA: TGCGCCAGCAGCCAAAGTTTGGGACTAGCGGACCCGGCAGGGCAGTTCTTC
CDR3 protein: CASSQSLGLADPAGQFF
J gene: TRBJ2-1
clone size: few
V gene: TRBV4-1
D gene: TRBD2

CDR3 DNA: TGTGCCAGCAGTTTCGGGTTTAGGAATGAGCAGTTCTTC
CDR3 protein: CASSFGFRNEQFF
J gene: TRBJ2-1
clone size: NA
V gene: TRBV28
D gene: NA

CDR3 DNA: TGTGCCAGCAGCGGCCGCAGGACAGCCCGGGGGGAGACCCAGTACTTC
CDR3 protein: CASSGRRTARGETQYF
J gene: TRBJ2-5
clone size: NA
V gene: TRBV2
D gene: NA

CDR3 DNA: TGCAGCGTCGAACGGACCTCTAACTATGGCTACACCTTC
CDR3 protein: CSVERTSNYGYTF
J gene: TRBJ1-2
clone size: few
V gene: TRBV29-1
D gene: NA

CDR3 DNA: TGTGCCAGCAGCTTAGGGGACACCACCCGGGAAAGGAACGCCAAAAACATTCAGTACTTC
CDR3 protein: CASSLGDTTRERNAKNIQYF
J gene: TRBJ2-4
clone size: NA
V gene: TRBV7-9
D gene: NA

CDR3 DNA: TGTGCCAGCGGGGGCTACGGGAAGAACACTGAAGCTTTCTTT
CDR3 protein: CASGGYGKNTEAFF
J gene: TRBJ1-1
clone size: once
V gene: TRBV27
D gene: NA

CDR3 DNA: TGCGCCAGCAAAACTAGCGGGGGTACAGATACGCAGTATTTT
CDR3 protein: CASKTSGGTDTQYF
J gene: TRBJ2-3
clone size: many
V gene: TRBV4-1
D gene: TRBD2

CDR3 DNA: TGTGCCAGCAGTCCCATCCGTGGGTCTAGTAGCACAGATACGCAGTATTTT
CDR3 protein: CASSPIRGSSSTDTQYF
J gene: TRBJ2-3
clone size: few
V gene: TRBV28
D gene: NA

CDR3 DNA: TGCAGTGCCGACAGATTTATGGAAAATGAGCAGTTCTTC
CDR3 protein: CSADRFMENEQFF
J gene: TRBJ2-1
clone size: NA
V gene: TRBV20-1
D gene: NA

CDR3 DNA: TGCGCCGGCAGACAAGATCGGTGGCAGGCAGTAGCTTTCTTT
CDR3 protein: CAGRQDRWQAVAFF
J gene: TRBJ1-1
clone size: once
V gene: TRBV4-1
D gene: NA

CDR3 DNA: TGTGCCAGCAGCTTCACACCGGGACTAGTTGCAGATACGCAGTATTTT
CDR3 protein: CASSFTPGLVADTQYF
J gene: TRBJ2-3
clone size: NA
V gene: TRBV7-2
D gene: TRBD2

CDR3 DNA: TGTGCCAGCAGCTTGGGGACTAGCGGGCGCAATGAGCAGTTCTTC
CDR3 protein: CASSLGTSGRNEQFF
J gene: TRBJ2-1
clone size: NA
V gene: TRBV5-4
D gene: TRBD2

CDR3 DNA: TGTGCCACCAGTGACGGGGACGAGCAGTACTTC
CDR3 protein: CATSDGDEQYF
J gene: TRBJ2-7
clone size: NA
V gene: TRBV24-1
D gene: NA

CDR3 DNA: TGTGCCAGTAGCCCCGAGACAGGTAACACTGAAGCTTTCTTT
CDR3 protein: CASSPETGNTEAFF
J gene: TRBJ1-1
clone size: NA
V gene: TRBV19
D gene: NA

CDR3 DNA: TGCAGTGCCAGAGGGGCGGGCCCCCCTAACAATGAGCAGTTCTTC
CDR3 protein: CSARGAGPPNNEQFF
J gene: TRBJ2-1
clone size: NA
V gene: TRBV20-1
D gene: NA

CDR3 DNA: TGTGCCAGCTCAGTGCGACAGGCCCGAGATGGCTACACCTTC
CDR3 protein: CASSVRQARDGYTF
J gene: TRBJ1-2
clone size: NA
V gene: TRBV18
D gene: NA

CDR3 DNA: TGTGCCAGCAGTTTAATTAGGGCCCGGGAGACCCAGTACTTC
CDR3 protein: CASSLIRARETQYF
J gene: TRBJ2-5
clone size: NA
V gene: TRBV28
D gene: NA

CDR3 DNA: TGTGCCAGCAGTACCGGGACAGGGTACTATAATTCACCCCTCCACTTT
CDR3 protein: CASSTGTGYYNSPLHF
J gene: TRBJ1-6
clone size: NA
V gene: TRBV6-1
D gene: TRBD1